A selection of T cell receptor beta chains follows, all from one sample in a study of T cell responses to AZD1222 COVID-19 vaccine. Sequenced by immunoSEQ multiplex PCR; TCRdb stores in-frame clones only, minus some. The data show some 180,000 clones, with 90% to 95% seen just once and 1.5% to 2% held by the top ten. The material sequenced was peripheral blood, taken 28 days after the second AZD1222 dose. The receptors derive from an adult who received the AZD1222 COVID-19 vaccine. The CDR3 runs from the conserved cysteine through the conserved F or W. D genes are given only for firm matches. Only some rows state a clone size, as once, few, many or a class for expanded clones.

D,V,size,J,DNA,CDR3
-,TRBV5-1,-,TRBJ1-6,TGCGCCAGCAGCTTGGTCGGTCCGGATGTTTCACCCCTCCACTTT,CASSLVGPDVSPLHF
-,TRBV27,-,TRBJ2-1,TGTGCCAGCAGTTTAGGGTCCTTAAATCGGGGCAATGAGCAGTTCTTC,CASSLGSLNRGNEQFF
-,TRBV18,-,TRBJ2-3,TGTGCCAGCTCACCGAGGGACCCCGGGGGAGATACGCAGTATTTT,CASSPRDPGGDTQYF
TRBD2,TRBV9,-,TRBJ2-1,TGTGCCAGCAGCCAGAAAACTAGCGCGACCTACAATGAGCAGTTCTTC,CASSQKTSATYNEQFF
TRBD1,TRBV7-9,-,TRBJ2-7,TGTGCCAGCAGCTGGGACAGGGGTGCCTACGAGCAGTACTTC,CASSWDRGAYEQYF
TRBD2,TRBV24-1,-,TRBJ2-2,TGTGCCACCAGTGATATACTAGCGGGAGTATTCACCGGGGAGCTGTTTTTT,CATSDILAGVFTGELFF
TRBD2,TRBV7-2,-,TRBJ2-7,TGTGCCAGCAGCTTAGCGGGAGGGACCTACGAGCAGTACTTC,CASSLAGGTYEQYF
-,TRBV30,-,TRBJ1-5,TGTGCCTGGAGGGTAGGGGGTGGCCAGCCCCAGCATTTT,CAWRVGGGQPQHF
-,TRBV7-9,-,TRBJ2-7,TGTGCCAGCAGCTCTAAGTCATCCTACGAGCAGTACTTC,CASSSKSSYEQYF
-,TRBV25-1,-,TRBJ2-2,TGTGCCAGCAGTGAAAGAAACTACGAAGGCACCGGGGAGCTGTTTTTT,CASSERNYEGTGELFF
TRBD1,TRBV5-8,-,TRBJ1-5,TGTGCCAGCAGCCTGGGACAGCTTTACAATCAGCCCCAGCATTTT,CASSLGQLYNQPQHF
TRBD1,TRBV27,-,TRBJ2-3,TGTGCCAGCAGCAAGACAGGGTCAGATACGCAGTATTTT,CASSKTGSDTQYF
-,TRBV5-1,-,TRBJ2-5,TGCGCCAGCAGCTTGGGAGATAGCGCGTACCAAGAGACCCAGTACTTC,CASSLGDSAYQETQYF
-,TRBV3-1/TRBV3-2,-,TRBJ1-4,TGTGCCAGCAGCCGGACGTCAGGGATGAGGACTAATGAAAAACTGTTTTTT,CASSRTSGMRTNEKLFF
TRBD1,TRBV19,once,TRBJ2-7,TGTGCCAGTAGTATGCGGAACAGGGGACAATACGAGCAGTACTTC,CASSMRNRGQYEQYF
-,TRBV6-5,-,TRBJ1-2,TGTGCCAGCAGGGGTATAGGTTCCTTCTATGGCTACACCTTC,CASRGIGSFYGYTF
-,TRBV7-8,-,TRBJ2-1,TGTGCCAGCAGCCCTAGCGTGTGGGGGTCCGAAATTGACAATGAGCAGTTCTTC,CASSPSVWGSEIDNEQFF
-,TRBV4-1,-,TRBJ2-2,TGCGCCAGCAGCCAAGCGCCCGGGTCGAACACCGGGGAGCTGTTTTTT,CASSQAPGSNTGELFF
TRBD2,TRBV29-1,-,TRBJ2-1,TGCAGCGTGGTGGGACTAGCCGGCAATGAGCAGTTCTTC,CSVVGLAGNEQFF
-,TRBV7-8,-,TRBJ2-7,TGTGCCAGCAGCCATTTGGACAGCGAATCCGAGCAGTACTTC,CASSHLDSESEQYF
-,TRBV5-6,-,TRBJ1-1,TGTGCCAGCAGCTTGTTTGCTGGTTTTGGCACTGAAGCTTTCTTT,CASSLFAGFGTEAFF
-,TRBV7-2,once,TRBJ2-1,TGTGCCAGCAGCTTCCGCGGGGTACGGGCTTCCTACAATGAGCAGTTCTTC,CASSFRGVRASYNEQFF
-,TRBV4-1,-,TRBJ2-5,TGCGCCAGCAGCCAAGGACGGACGGGTCAAGAGACCCAGTACTTC,CASSQGRTGQETQYF
-,TRBV30,-,TRBJ2-3,TGTGCCTGGAGTTCAGGAACGCAGTATTTT,CAWSSGTQYF
-,TRBV19,-,TRBJ1-5,TGTGCCAGTAGGAACAGCCTCAATCAGCCCCAGCATTTT,CASRNSLNQPQHF
-,TRBV2,-,TRBJ1-1,TGTGCCAGCAGTGAATGGCGGCCGAACACTGAAGCTTTCTTT,CASSEWRPNTEAFF
-,TRBV5-5,-,TRBJ1-1,TGTGCCAGCAGCTTGGTCAGAGGGAACACTGAAGCTTTCTTT,CASSLVRGNTEAFF
-,TRBV3-1/TRBV3-2,-,TRBJ2-4,TGTGCCAGCAGCCCAAGGGTCGGGGGGCTAGCGAAAAACATTCAGTACTTC,CASSPRVGGLAKNIQYF
-,TRBV19,-,TRBJ2-5,TGTGCCAGTAGCGTAGTGGAAGGGACCCAGTACTTC,CASSVVEGTQYF
-,TRBV5-4,-,TRBJ1-6,TGTGCCAGCAGCTTGGGAGGGGGTGGTTCACCCCTCCACTTT,CASSLGGGGSPLHF
-,TRBV6-5,-,TRBJ2-7,TGTGCCAGCAGTAGAAAGGGGACCTTCGAGCAGTACTTC,CASSRKGTFEQYF
-,TRBV5-4,-,TRBJ1-2,TGTGCCAGCAGCTTAGGAGCCCAAACGGCTAACTATGGCTACACCTTC,CASSLGAQTANYGYTF
-,TRBV5-8,-,TRBJ1-2,TGTGCCAGCAGGCCATACCCCGCATGGGGGGGGGACGGCTACACCTTC,CASRPYPAWGGDGYTF
-,TRBV4-3,-,TRBJ1-2,TGCGCCAGCAGCCAAGCCCGCAGGGATTACTATGGCTACACCTTC,CASSQARRDYYGYTF
TRBD1,TRBV19,-,TRBJ1-6,TGTGCCAGTAACGACAGGGTGCCTTCACCCCTCCACTTT,CASNDRVPSPLHF
-,TRBV5-1,-,TRBJ1-1,TGCGCCAGCAGCTTAGTGGCTGGGGACACTGAAGCTTTCTTT,CASSLVAGDTEAFF
-,TRBV30,few,TRBJ1-6,TGTGCCTGGAGTGTAGGGCTCTATAATTCACCCCTCCACTTT,CAWSVGLYNSPLHF
-,TRBV10-3,-,TRBJ1-2,TGTGCCATCAGTGTCGGGCCTAACTATGGCTACACCTTC,CAISVGPNYGYTF
-,TRBV12-3/TRBV12-4,-,TRBJ2-1,TGTGCCAGCAGTTTTTTAAATGAGCAGTTCTTC,CASSFLNEQFF
-,TRBV5-6,-,TRBJ1-1,TGTGCCAGCAGCTTGGTCGGAGGCGTGAACACTGAAGCTTTCTTT,CASSLVGGVNTEAFF
-,TRBV30,once,TRBJ1-5,TGTGCCTGGAGTGGAGGTTATAGCAATCAGCCCCAGCATTTT,CAWSGGYSNQPQHF
-,TRBV29-1,-,TRBJ2-3,TGCAGCGCCTTCGACAATACGCAGTATTTT,CSAFDNTQYF
TRBD1,TRBV5-1,-,TRBJ2-2,TGCGCCAGCAGGCCCGGGGGGACAGGGGACACCGGGGAGCTGTTTTTT,CASRPGGTGDTGELFF
TRBD1,TRBV5-8,-,TRBJ2-7,TGTGCCAGCAGCAGAGACAGGGGTCCGTACGAGCAGTACTTC,CASSRDRGPYEQYF
-,TRBV3-1/TRBV3-2,-,TRBJ1-4,TGTGCCAGCAGGGGGGGCCGTAATGAAAAACTGTTTTTT,CASRGGRNEKLFF
-,TRBV4-1,-,TRBJ1-5,TGCGCCAGCAGCCAACGGGGCAATCAGCCCCAGCATTTT,CASSQRGNQPQHF
-,TRBV30,-,TRBJ2-1,TGTGCCTGGAGTGTACTGACGGGAGTCCACAATGAGCAGTTCTTC,CAWSVLTGVHNEQFF
-,TRBV5-1,-,TRBJ2-7,TGCGCCAGCAGCTTGCAGGGGCGTAACGAGCAGTACTTC,CASSLQGRNEQYF
-,TRBV7-8,once,TRBJ2-2,TGTGCCAGCAGCTTATCCGACAGCCCCACCGGGGAGCTGTTTTTT,CASSLSDSPTGELFF
-,TRBV9,-,TRBJ1-3,TGTGCCAGCAGCGAGAGGACAGTTGGAAACACCATATATTTT,CASSERTVGNTIYF